Presented here are 29 T cell receptor beta chains from one specimen sequenced in a study of control samples from healthy donors and cancer patients. Data came from immunoSEQ multiplex PCR; TCRdb stores just in-frame clones and leaves some out. The sample consists of 80,000 to 85,000 clones, 70% to 90% of them appearing once. Sequencing input: blood. The receptors originated from a woman between 45 and 60 years old in good health.

V is TRBV19 and J is TRBJ1-2; D is undetermined. V was cut by 3 bases and J by 4 bases, with 12 bases left in between. Germline CDR1 and CDR2: LNHDA and SQIVND (reference sequence). The CDR3 consists of 14 residues. The CDR3 sequence: CASSIPPRAYGYTF. The CDR3 coding sequence is TGTGCCAGTAGTATTCCACCAAGGGCCTATGGCTACACCTTC. Full variable domain (missing parts from reference TRBV19 and TRBJ1-2): DGGITQSPKYLFRKEGQNVTLSCEQNLNHDAMYWYRQDPGQGLRLIYYSQIVNDFQKGDIAEGYSVSREKKESFPLTVTSAQKNPTAFYLCASSIPPRAYGYTFGSGTRLTVV.

This rearrangement joins TRBV4-1 to TRBJ1-4; D is perhaps TRBD1 (5 bases). The CDR3 is made up of 16 amino acids. Germline V gives CDR1 MGHRA, CDR2 YSYEKL. Trimming took off 0 bases at V and 4 bases at J, with 12 bases between the two ends. Here the CDR3 DNA reads TGCGCCAGCAGCCAAGACCCGGGCCAGGGTAATGAAAAACTGTTTTTT. This codes for CASSQDPGQGNEKLFF.

The chain links TRBV3-1 (or the pseudogene TRBV3-2) to TRBJ2-3, with 14 bases aligning to TRBD2. The CDR3 loop spans 20 amino acids. Trimming removed 4 bases from V and 1 base from J; junction bases left unmatched: 13. Germline V CDR1 and CDR2: LGHDT, YNNKEL (reference sequence). The CDR3 spells CASSRSWGLAGVAGTDTQYF. The CDR3 DNA is TGTGCCAGCAGCCGCTCATGGGGACTAGCGGGGGTGGCTGGCACAGATACGCAGTATTTT.

The genes are TRBV5-1 and TRBJ2-7, with D possibly TRBD2 on 5 matching bases. V was clipped by 0 bases and J by 5 bases, with 15 bases between them. The V gene's germline CDR1 is SGHRS and CDR2 YFSETQ. This CDR3 is built from 15 residues. The CDR3 reads CASSLAGKGSDEQYF. The CDR3 DNA follows: TGCGCCAGCAGCTTGGCGGGGAAAGGCTCTGACGAGCAGTACTTC. The variable domain in full, with the rest retrieved from reference TRBV5-1 and TRBJ2-7, is KAGVTQTPRYLIKTRGQQVTLSCSPISGHRSVSWYQQTPGQGLQFLFEYFSETQRNKGNFPGRFSGRQFSNSRSEMNVSTLELGDSALYLCASSLAGKGSDEQYFGPGTRLTVT.

The chain couples TRBV9 to TRBJ1-1; D possibly corresponds to TRBD1 (6 bases). V was cut by 4 bases and J by 1 base, with 11 bases left in between. Germline CDR1 is SGDLS and CDR2 is YYNGEE. The CDR3 sequence is 14 residues long. This chain's CDR3 is CASSLGAGNTEAFF. The CDR3 nucleotides read TGTGCCAGCAGCCTGGGGGCCGGGAACACTGAAGCTTTCTTT.

The J gene is TRBJ2-1, the V gene TRBV27, with TRBD1 matching 7 bases. Per germline, CDR1 MNHEY and CDR2 SMNVEV (reference sequence). CDR3 size: 14 residues. V was pared by 8 bases and J by 5 bases, with 9 bases of the junction left unmatched. The CDR3 nucleotides are TGTGCCAGCCAAACCGGGACAGCGAACAATGAGCAGTTCTTC. Its translation: CASQTGTANNEQFF.

This chain connects TRBV19 to TRBJ1-5; D remains ambiguous. The CDR3 totals 15 residues. In germline, CDR1 is LNHDA, CDR2 SQIVND (reference sequence). With 9 bases removed from V and 3 bases from J, the gap between germline ends came to 18 bases. CDR3 coding DNA: TGTGCCAGCGGCTCCGAGGGCGCGTTCAATCAGCCCCAGCATTTT. It specifies CASGSEGAFNQPQHF.

This chain uses TRBV6-4 with TRBJ2-3, with 9 bases matching TRBD2. Germline CDR1 is MRHNA and CDR2 is SNTAGT. The trim removed 3 bases at V and 4 bases at J, leaving 5 bases unmatched. The CDR3 length is 15 residues. The CDR3 sequence: CASSDGGGASDTQYF. The DNA for the CDR3 is TGTGCCAGCAGTGATGGCGGGGGGGCTTCAGATACGCAGTATTTT.

This chain joins TRBV29-1 and TRBJ1-1; TRBD1 agrees at 12 bases. This CDR3 has 14 residues. With 6 bases clipped from V and 5 bases from J, the junction kept 7 bases outside the gene matches. Germline V gives CDR1 SQVTM, CDR2 ANQGSEA. CDR3 bases: TGCAGCGTCCAGGGACAGGGGGCGATAACTGAAGCTTTCTTT. Protein sequence: CSVQGQGAITEAFF.

Here the CDR3 DNA reads TGCGCCAGCCGACCGACGGCACGAACTAATGAAAAACTGTTTTTT. This encodes CASRPTARTNEKLFF. The rearrangement joins TRBV5-1 to TRBJ1-4; D ambiguous. V lost 7 bases and J lost 1, with 14 bases in between. Germline V CDR1 and CDR2: SGHRS, YFSETQ. The CDR3 length is 15 residues.

This chain connects TRBV5-8 to TRBJ2-5; D perhaps matches TRBD2 (6 bases). The CDR3 covers 15 residues. The V end lost 4 bases, the J end lost 4 bases, and 17 bases lay between the germline ends. Germline CDR1 is SGHTS and CDR2 is YDEGEE. The CDR3 bases are TGTGCCAGCAGCCGCATGGGAGGTGGAGGAGAGACCCAGTACTTC. Translated: CASSRMGGGGETQYF.

This rearrangement joins TRBV29-1 to TRBJ1-2; no definite D call. The CDR3 spans 17 residues. Germline values: CDR1 SQVTM, CDR2 ANQGSEA. V dropped 5 bases and J dropped 4 bases, with 26 bases sitting between them. This CDR3 reads CSVTYTNWNARRYGYTF. DNA of the CDR3: TGCAGCGTTACCTATACCAATTGGAACGCAAGGCGCTATGGCTACACCTTC.

The J gene is TRBJ1-1, the V gene TRBV5-8, with D possibly TRBD1 on 5 matching bases. V lost 6 bases to trimming and J lost 4 bases, with 16 bases between them. CDR1 and CDR2 from the germline V gene are SGHTS and YDEGEE. The CDR3 runs 14 residues. CDR3 bases: TGTGCCAGCAACTTCGGGGCACTGAGCACTGAAGCTTTCTTT. Protein sequence: CASNFGALSTEAFF.

This clone was detected once. The CDR3: CASSVASPDTQYF. The CDR3 DNA follows: TGTGCCAGCAGCGTAGCTAGCCCGGATACGCAGTATTTT. The V gene is TRBV9, the J gene TRBJ2-3; D might be TRBD2 (5 bases). Germline V gene data show CDR1 as SGDLS and CDR2 as YYNGEE. CDR3 length: 13 amino acids. Trimming pared 0 bases from V and 6 bases from J, leaving 8 bases between.

The V call is TRBV5-1, the J call TRBJ2-7; D is possibly TRBD2 (5 bases). Trimming took off 0 bases at V and 7 bases at J, with 23 bases between the two ends. The CDR3 has 17 residues. Germline V gene lookup returns CDR1 SGHRS and CDR2 YFSETQ. CDR3 in amino acids: CASSLVRSEEGSREQYF. The CDR3 nucleotides read TGCGCCAGCAGCTTGGTCCGTTCAGAAGAGGGATCTAGGGAGCAGTACTTC. The complete variable domain, with remaining parts taken from reference TRBV5-1 and TRBJ2-7, reads KAGVTQTPRYLIKTRGQQVTLSCSPISGHRSVSWYQQTPGQGLQFLFEYFSETQRNKGNFPGRFSGRQFSNSRSEMNVSTLELGDSALYLCASSLVRSEEGSREQYFGPGTRLTVT.

The chain employs TRBV5-5 and TRBJ1-4; no clear D. Germline V lookup: CDR1 SGHKS, CDR2 YYEKEE (reference sequence). The CDR3 consists of 20 residues. V was pared by 2 bases and J by 0 bases, with 23 bases between. The CDR3 sequence is CASSFRSHRASAPTNEKLFF. Here the CDR3 DNA reads TGTGCCAGCAGCTTTCGGTCCCACCGGGCTTCAGCTCCAACTAATGAAAAACTGTTTTTT.

This clone was seen a few times. V gene TRBV2 combines with J gene TRBJ1-5; D not certain. CDR3 length: 15 amino acids. The germline V gene encodes CDR1 SNHLY and CDR2 FYNNEI. With 3 bases removed from V and 6 bases from J, the gap between germline ends came to 15 bases. CDR3: CASSDTMGWSQPQHF. CDR3 nucleotides: TGTGCCAGCAGTGATACGATGGGATGGAGTCAGCCCCAGCATTTT.

The V and J genes are TRBV19 and TRBJ2-7, with TRBD1 identical over 9 bases. V lost 6 bases to trimming and J lost 2 bases; unmatched junction nucleotides: 8. This CDR3 has 15 amino acids. In germline, CDR1 is LNHDA, CDR2 SQIVND (reference sequence). The CDR3 DNA sequence: TGTGCCAGTAGATGGGCGGGACAGGGTGCCTACGAGCAGTACTTC. Protein product: CASRWAGQGAYEQYF.

The genes are TRBV2 and TRBJ1-5; D perhaps matches TRBD1 (6 bases). The ends were cut back, 6 bases at V and 0 bases at J, with 12 bases in the middle. The CDR3 is 15 amino acids. Germline lookup yields CDR1 SNHLY and CDR2 FYNNEI. The CDR3 coding sequence is TGTGCCAGCAGCCTACAGGGACTTAGCAATCAGCCCCAGCATTTT. Translation gives CASSLQGLSNQPQHF.

The V gene is TRBV5-8, the J gene TRBJ2-7; 7 bases are shared with TRBD2. The CDR3 is made up of 16 amino acids. Per the germline V gene, CDR1 is SGHTS and CDR2 is YDEGEE. The junction had 18 bases not matched to a gene; V was cut back by 5 bases and J by 7 bases. The CDR3 here is CASSPLPGTILGEQYF. The CDR3 DNA sequence: TGTGCCAGCAGTCCCCTACCCGGGACTATCCTGGGAGAGCAGTACTTC. Filled out from reference TRBV5-8 and TRBJ2-7, the complete variable domain reads EAGVTQSPTHLIKTRGQQATLRCSPISGHTSVYWYQQALGLGLQFLLWYDEGEERNRGNFPPRFSGRQFPNYSSELNVNALELEDSALYLCASSPLPGTILGEQYFGPGTRLTVT.

The CDR3, as DNA: TGTGCCAGTAGTGGTGGGGCGCTGAACACTGAAGCTTTCTTT. This gives the protein CASSGGALNTEAFF. This chain links TRBV19 with TRBJ1-1; tentative D call: TRBD1 (5 bases). V was pared by 5 bases and J by 0 bases, with 10 bases between. This CDR3 is built from 14 residues. From germline, CDR1 is LNHDA and CDR2 SQIVND (reference sequence).

The CDR3 is CASSPRQENGYTF. The CDR3 bases are TGTGCCAGCAGTCCTAGACAGGAAAATGGCTACACCTTC. This sequence joins TRBV12-3 or TRBV12-4 and TRBJ1-2, with a possible D match to TRBD1 (6 bases). Trimming pared 5 bases from V and 6 bases from J, leaving 13 bases between. The CDR3 runs to 13 residues.

The chain couples TRBV6-6 to TRBJ2-7; weak D call: TRBD1 (6 bases). CDR3 size: 12 residues. CDR1 is MNHNY, CDR2 SVGAGI, per germline (reference sequence). The V end lost 5 bases, the J end lost 2 bases, and 7 bases lay between the germline ends. The CDR3 DNA reads as TGTGCCAGCAGTCCAGGGGCCTACGAGCAGTACTTC. Residues: CASSPGAYEQYF.

About this clone itself: The sample carries other DNA sequences with the same CDR3. This chain connects TRBV29-1 to TRBJ2-7, with D perhaps TRBD2 (6 bases). The CDR3 runs to 11 residues. Trimming left V 6 bases short and J 3 bases short, with 9 bases between. Per the germline V gene, CDR1 is SQVTM and CDR2 is ANQGSEA. CDR3 bases: TGCAGCGTAGGGACTGGCTACGAGCAGTACTTC. Translation: CSVGTGYEQYF.

The rearrangement uses TRBV18 and TRBJ2-3; no firm D call. V lost 0 bases and J lost 6, with 7 bases in between. From germline, CDR1 is KGHSH and CDR2 LQKENI. The CDR3 is 13 residues long. CDR3 DNA sequence: TGTGCCAGCTCACCACCGATAGGGGATACGCAGTATTTT. Amino acids: CASSPPIGDTQYF.

In DNA form, the CDR3 reads TGTGCCAGTAGTATAGATAATACAAGGGCTGGCTACACCTTC. Translated, it gives CASSIDNTRAGYTF. V gene TRBV19 combines with J gene TRBJ1-2; D unresolved. CDR1 is LNHDA, CDR2 SQIVND, per germline (reference sequence). The CDR3 contains 14 residues. Trimming pared 0 bases from V and 7 bases from J, leaving 12 bases between. Drawing the rest from reference TRBV19 and TRBJ1-2, the complete variable domain is DGGITQSPKYLFRKEGQNVTLSCEQNLNHDAMYWYRQDPGQGLRLIYYSQIVNDFQKGDIAEGYSVSREKKESFPLTVTSAQKNPTAFYLCASSIDNTRAGYTFGSGTRLTVV.

In DNA form, the CDR3 reads TGTGCCAGCAGCCAAGGAGTAAACACTGAAGCTTTCTTT. Translating gives CASSQGVNTEAFF. V and J are TRBV14 and TRBJ1-1; no clear D gene. This CDR3 spans 13 amino acids. Germline values: CDR1 SGHDN, CDR2 FVKESK. V lost 1 base to trimming and J lost 2 bases, with 5 bases between them.

The V gene is TRBV6-6, the J gene TRBJ1-2; TRBD1 agrees at 7 bases. CDR3 length: 12 amino acids. Germline CDR1 MNHNY, CDR2 SVGAGI (reference sequence). Losses at the gene ends were 5 bases for V and 4 bases for J; bases not matched to a gene: 1. CDR3 region: CASSRQGYGYTF. CDR3 in DNA: TGTGCCAGCAGTCGACAGGGCTATGGCTACACCTTC.

The genes are TRBV5-1 and TRBJ1-3, with D possibly TRBD1 on 5 matching bases. From germline, CDR1 is SGHRS and CDR2 YFSETQ. The CDR3 runs to 16 residues. V lost 0 bases and J lost 0, with 10 bases in between. The DNA of the CDR3 is TGCGCCAGCAGCTTGGCCGGGGGACTCTCTGGAAACACCATATATTTT. This gives the protein CASSLAGGLSGNTIYF.